The 32 T cell receptor beta chains below were found in one sample sequenced in a study of T cell responses to AZD1222 COVID-19 vaccine. Repertoires were generated with immunoSEQ multiplex PCR, while TCRdb's copy carries only in-frame clones and drops some. The data contain under 200,000 clones, 80% to 95% of them seen just once; the ten biggest clones take up roughly 1.5%. Here the sequenced sample was peripheral blood, taken on day 0 of AZD1222 vaccination. The receptors were gathered from an adult in good health.

The chain is built from TRBV15 and TRBJ2-7, with D possibly TRBD2 on 5 matching bases. This CDR3 spans 14 amino acids. CDR1 is LNHNV, CDR2 YYDKDF, per germline (reference sequence). V was trimmed by 5 bases and J by 1 base, leaving 12 bases between them. Here the CDR3 DNA reads TGTGCCACCAGCGTAGGACTGGATTCCTACGAGCAGTACTTC. Translated, it gives CATSVGLDSYEQYF. Full variable domain (outside the CDR3, taken from reference TRBV15 and TRBJ2-7): DAMVIQNPRYQVTQFGKPVTLSCSQTLNHNVMYWYQQKSSQAPKLLFHYYDKDFNNEADTPDNFQSRRPNTSFCFLDIRSPGLGDTAMYLCATSVGLDSYEQYFGPGTRLTVT.

The CDR3 sequence is CAWSDIGGVTDTQYF. The CDR3 bases are TGTGCCTGGAGTGACATCGGGGGTGTCACAGATACGCAGTATTTT. V gene TRBV30 combines with J gene TRBJ2-3, with D perhaps matching TRBD2 (6 bases). Trimming removed 1 base at V and 2 bases at J, with 13 bases between. Per germline, CDR1 GTSNPN and CDR2 SVGIG (reference sequence). This CDR3 is 15 amino acids long.

The chain uses TRBV18 and TRBJ1-1; D is ambiguous. The V gene lost 3 bases and the J gene lost 1 base, with 6 bases spanning the gap. This CDR3 has 13 residues. Germline V gene lookup returns CDR1 KGHSH and CDR2 LQKENI. The CDR3 is CASSPLANTEAFF. The CDR3 region has the DNA TGTGCCAGCTCACCTCTGGCGAACACTGAAGCTTTCTTT.

The rearrangement uses TRBV7-6 and TRBJ1-5; 7 bases are shared with TRBD1. V lost 5 bases, J lost 1 base, and 5 bases stayed unmatched. Per the germline V gene, CDR1 is SGHVS and CDR2 is FNYEAQ. CDR3 length equals 15 residues. The CDR3 spells CASSPWTGSNQPQHF. Here the CDR3 DNA reads TGTGCCAGCAGCCCATGGACAGGAAGCAATCAGCCCCAGCATTTT. The full variable domain, in which reference TRBV7-6 and TRBJ1-5 provide the parts outside the CDR3, is GAGVSQSPRYKVTKRGQDVALRCDPISGHVSLYWYRQALGQGPEFLTYFNYEAQQDKSGLPNDRFSAERPEGSISTLTIQRTEQRDSAMYRCASSPWTGSNQPQHFGDGTRLSIL.

The gene calls are TRBV27 and TRBJ1-6; the D is unclear. Per the germline V gene, CDR1 is MNHEY and CDR2 is SMNVEV (reference sequence). This CDR3 is built from 14 residues. Trimming took off 3 bases at V and 10 bases at J, with 13 bases between the two ends. The CDR3 spells CASSFSRTESPLHF. DNA of the CDR3: TGTGCCAGCAGTTTTTCCAGGACGGAGTCACCCCTCCACTTT.

V usage is TRBV18 and J usage is TRBJ1-2; 9 bases map to TRBD1. This CDR3 has 16 residues. The trim removed 3 bases at V and 3 bases at J, leaving 8 bases unmatched. Germline V gene lookup returns CDR1 KGHSH and CDR2 LQKENI. The CDR3 DNA sequence: TGTGCCAGCTCACCGGACACAGGGGGCGCTTACTATGGCTACACCTTC. It codes for CASSPDTGGAYYGYTF.

CDR3 in amino acids: CASTLRAAGNTIYF. In DNA form, the CDR3 reads TGTGCCAGCACCCTGAGGGCGGCCGGAAACACCATATATTTT. This sequence joins TRBV6-5 and TRBJ1-3; D is uncertain. The V end was cut by 7 bases, the J end by 4 bases, with 14 bases between. This CDR3 region has 14 residues. Per the germline V gene, CDR1 is MNHEY and CDR2 is SVGAGI.

This rearrangement joins TRBV2 to TRBJ1-5; a weak D match, TRBD1 (6 bases). V lost 5 bases to trimming and J lost 2 bases, with 13 bases between them. Germline V gene data show CDR1 as SNHLY and CDR2 as FYNNEI. The CDR3 covers 15 residues. The CDR3 loop reads CASSNQGHGNQPQHF. The DNA for the CDR3 is TGTGCCAGCAGTAACCAGGGACATGGCAATCAGCCCCAGCATTTT.

CDR3 loop: CASSQVRRGGTNEKLFF. The CDR3, as DNA: TGCGCCAGCAGCCAAGTCCGGAGGGGCGGAACTAATGAAAAACTGTTTTTT. The chain uses TRBV4-1 and TRBJ1-4; perhaps TRBD1 as D (5 bases). This CDR3 region has 17 residues. CDR1 is MGHRA and CDR2 is YSYEKL in the germline V gene. The V gene lost 1 base and the J gene lost 1 base, with 13 bases spanning the gap.

The chain uses TRBV5-1 and TRBJ2-3, with a weak D call TRBD2 (6 bases). Trimming took 4 bases from V and 1 from J, leaving 16 bases between them. CDR1 SGHRS and CDR2 YFSETQ come from the germline V gene. The CDR3 totals 16 residues. CDR3 bases: TGCGCCAGCAGCCTGACTACGGGAGCGGGCACAGATACGCAGTATTTT. The encoded protein is CASSLTTGAGTDTQYF.

The rearrangement uses TRBV19 and TRBJ2-2, with D perhaps matching TRBD1 (6 bases). Trimming removed 3 bases at V and 4 bases at J, with 12 bases between. The germline gives CDR1 LNHDA, CDR2 SQIVND (reference sequence). The CDR3 has 15 amino acids. The CDR3 sequence is CASSMQGTSTGELFF. The CDR3, as DNA: TGTGCCAGTAGTATGCAGGGGACGTCCACCGGGGAGCTGTTTTTT.

The J gene is TRBJ1-5, the V gene TRBV19; TRBD1 matches at 7 bases. The V gene's germline CDR1 is LNHDA and CDR2 SQIVND (reference sequence). The CDR3 totals 14 residues. V was clipped by 7 bases and J by 6 bases; unmatched bases: 9. The chain's CDR3 is CASMAGGRVQPQHF. Here the CDR3 DNA reads TGTGCCAGTATGGCAGGGGGACGGGTTCAGCCCCAGCATTTT. Filled out from reference TRBV19 and TRBJ1-5, the complete variable domain reads DGGITQSPKYLFRKEGQNVTLSCEQNLNHDAMYWYRQDPGQGLRLIYYSQIVNDFQKGDIAEGYSVSREKKESFPLTVTSAQKNPTAFYLCASMAGGRVQPQHFGDGTRLSIL.

The chain uses TRBV18 and TRBJ1-1, with 7 bases identical to TRBD1. Germline trimming cut 5 bases from V and 5 bases from J; bases unmatched to any gene: 5. Germline V gives CDR1 KGHSH, CDR2 LQKENI. This CDR3 contains 13 residues. Written as DNA, the CDR3 is TGTGCCAGCTCAGAGACAGGGTCAACTGAAGCTTTCTTT. Protein sequence: CASSETGSTEAFF.

This chain connects TRBV10-2 to TRBJ1-5; perhaps TRBD1 as D (6 bases). The CDR3 length is 13 residues. V was pared by 8 bases and J by 3 bases, with 11 bases between. CDR1 is WSHSY and CDR2 is SAAADI in the germline V gene. The CDR3 nucleotides read TGCGCCAGCGGGGGCAGGGTCAATCAGCCCCAGCATTTT. Encoded protein: CASGGRVNQPQHF.

The chain has TRBV6-2 or TRBV6-3 and TRBJ1-1; 7 nucleotides match TRBD1. The junction had 12 bases not matched to a gene; V was cut back by 6 bases and J by 5 bases. From germline, CDR1 is MNHEY and CDR2 SVGEGT. The CDR3 spans 15 residues. The CDR3 DNA sequence: TGTGCCAGCAGCAAAAACGGACAGGCGGGGACTGAAGCTTTCTTT. Its protein is CASSKNGQAGTEAFF.

The chain couples TRBV7-8 to TRBJ1-2, with D unclear. Germline CDR1 and CDR2: SGHVS and FQNEAQ. The CDR3 extends over 16 amino acids. Trimming took 0 bases from V and 0 from J, leaving 11 bases between them. The CDR3 reads CASSLASVSANYGYTF. CDR3 nucleotide sequence: TGTGCCAGCAGCTTAGCGTCGGTTTCAGCTAACTATGGCTACACCTTC.

About this clone itself: The junction shows a germline mismatch at one end, possibly a read error. The chain couples TRBV7-7 to TRBJ1-3; D is ambiguous. Germline V gene lookup returns CDR1 SSHAT and CDR2 FNYEAQ (reference sequence). CDR3 length equals 14 residues. CDR3 sequence: CASSPLPPGNTIYF. The CDR3 nucleotides read TGTGCTAGCAGCCCTCTTCCGCCTGGAAACACCATATATTTT.

This chain links TRBV18 with TRBJ2-5; TRBD1 aligns across 7 bases. From germline, CDR1 is KGHSH and CDR2 LQKENI. Trimming cost V 3 bases and J 3 bases; bases outside gene matches: 13. The CDR3 spans 17 residues. The CDR3 loop is CASSPLTRDSLKETQYF. CDR3 DNA sequence: TGTGCCAGCTCACCCTTGACCAGGGACAGCCTGAAAGAGACCCAGTACTTC.

The chain is built from TRBV19 and TRBJ1-6; 9 nucleotides agree with TRBD1. V dropped 6 bases and J dropped 7; count of bases not matched to a gene: 10. The germline V gene encodes CDR1 LNHDA and CDR2 SQIVND (reference sequence). CDR3 length: 16 amino acids. The CDR3 region is CASRITGTGWNSPLHF. The DNA of the CDR3 is TGTGCCAGTAGGATTACCGGGACAGGGTGGAATTCACCCCTCCACTTT.

By share, this clone counts as medium-sized. The chain has TRBV6-5 and TRBJ2-7; either TRBD1 or TRBD2 may supply D (5 bases each). The CDR3 loop spans 16 amino acids. CDR1 and CDR2 from the germline V gene are MNHEY and SVGAGI. V was shortened by 2 bases and J by 1 base, with 15 bases between the two germline ends. CDR3 residues: CASSYGTEGISYEQYF. DNA for the CDR3: TGTGCCAGCAGTTACGGGACGGAAGGAATATCCTACGAGCAGTACTTC.

The rearrangement uses TRBV3-1 (or the pseudogene TRBV3-2) and TRBJ1-2, with a tentative D call TRBD1 (5 bases). Trimming pared 1 base from V and 5 bases from J, leaving 17 bases between. The CDR3 loop spans 16 amino acids. Germline CDR1 is LGHDT and CDR2 is YNNKEL (reference sequence). This CDR3 is CASSQVRNRLEYGYTF. In nucleotides, the CDR3 is TGTGCCAGCAGCCAAGTAAGGAACAGGTTAGAGTATGGCTACACCTTC.

V and J are TRBV15 and TRBJ2-7; D unclear. The CDR3 is 14 amino acids. Per the germline V gene, CDR1 is LNHNV and CDR2 is YYDKDF (reference sequence). The V and J ends lost 0 bases and 7 bases respectively, with 13 bases between them. The chain's CDR3 is CATSRDKRVVEQYF. As DNA, the CDR3 is TGTGCCACCAGCAGAGATAAACGGGTGGTTGAGCAGTACTTC. The entire variable domain, with the rest obtained from reference TRBV15 and TRBJ2-7, is as follows: DAMVIQNPRYQVTQFGKPVTLSCSQTLNHNVMYWYQQKSSQAPKLLFHYYDKDFNNEADTPDNFQSRRPNTSFCFLDIRSPGLGDTAMYLCATSRDKRVVEQYFGPGTRLTVT.

The rearrangement uses TRBV6-5 and TRBJ2-3; the D gene could be TRBD1 or TRBD2 (5 bases each). V lost 5 bases to trimming and J lost 2 bases, with 11 bases between them. The CDR3 spans 14 residues. Per germline, CDR1 MNHEY and CDR2 SVGAGI. CDR3 nucleotides: TGTGCCAGCAGTCGGGACCGAGTCACAGATACGCAGTATTTT. Amino acids: CASSRDRVTDTQYF.

The V call is TRBV27, the J call TRBJ2-5; D unclear. V was cut by 0 bases and J by 5 bases, with 10 bases left in between. CDR1 is MNHEY and CDR2 is SMNVEV in the germline V gene (reference sequence). This CDR3 has 14 amino acids. The CDR3 sequence: CASSLSTGSETQYF. In DNA, the CDR3 is TGTGCCAGCAGTTTATCGACCGGGTCCGAGACCCAGTACTTC.

The V and J genes are TRBV2 and TRBJ2-5; weak D call: TRBD1 (6 bases). The V gene lost 4 bases and the J gene lost 5 bases, with 17 bases spanning the gap. The CDR3 sequence is 15 residues long. Germline CDR1 and CDR2: SNHLY and FYNNEI. In nucleotides, the CDR3 is TGTGCCAGCAGTGGCGAACAGGGTGAGGCGGAGACCCAGTACTTC. Its protein product is CASSGEQGEAETQYF.

The V and J genes are TRBV14 and TRBJ1-1; D unclear. Trimming removed 5 bases at V and 1 base at J, with 8 bases between. The CDR3 is 13 residues long. Germline-derived CDR1 and CDR2 are SGHDN and FVKESK. CDR3 loop: CASSEQSNTEAFF. CDR3 bases: TGTGCCAGCAGCGAACAGTCGAACACTGAAGCTTTCTTT.

V gene TRBV5-1 combines with J gene TRBJ2-3; 7 positions match TRBD1. The CDR3 has 15 residues. Germline lookup yields CDR1 SGHRS and CDR2 YFSETQ. The ends lost 5 bases at V and 0 bases at J; junction bases unmatched: 6. CDR3 residues: CASSQGTASTDTQYF. Written as DNA, the CDR3 is TGCGCCAGCAGTCAGGGGACAGCCAGCACAGATACGCAGTATTTT.

This rearrangement joins TRBV13 to TRBJ2-1; 8 bases line up with TRBD2. CDR3 length: 14 amino acids. In germline, CDR1 is PRHDT, CDR2 FYEKMQ (reference sequence). V gave up 6 bases and J gave up 6 bases; unmatched junction bases: 7. CDR3 loop: CASRSTSGTNEQFF. The CDR3 DNA reads TGTGCCAGCAGGTCTACTAGCGGTACCAATGAGCAGTTCTTC.

In the case of this clone: Different DNA sequences within this sample yield the same CDR3. The chain links TRBV18 to TRBJ1-5; TRBD1 agrees at 8 bases. From germline, CDR1 is KGHSH and CDR2 LQKENI. V trimming: 6 bases; J trimming: 4 bases; junction bases outside the gene matches: 5. The CDR3 has 14 residues. For the CDR3, the DNA is TGTGCCAGCTCCCAAACAGGGGGTAATCAGCCCCAGCATTTT. Translating it yields CASSQTGGNQPQHF.

V usage is TRBV6-5 and J usage is TRBJ1-2, with TRBD1 matching 9 bases. V lost 0 bases and J lost 6; bases outside the gene matches: 5. This CDR3 spans 15 amino acids. CDR1 is MNHEY, CDR2 SVGAGI, per germline. In DNA form, the CDR3 reads TGTGCCAGCAGTTACTCAAACAGGGGGCTGAATGGCTACACCTTC. Its translation: CASSYSNRGLNGYTF.

The chain joins TRBV6-1 to TRBJ1-1; maybe TRBD1 (5 bases). CDR3 length: 13 residues. Germline CDR1 MNHNS, CDR2 SASEGT. V was clipped by 3 bases and J by 7 bases, with 12 bases between them. The CDR3 nucleotides are TGTGCCAGCAGTGATCAGGGTATCAGTGAAGCTTTCTTT. This codes for CASSDQGISEAFF.

The V call is TRBV6-5, the J call TRBJ1-5; 8 bases align to TRBD1. The junction had 8 bases not matched to a gene; V was cut back by 10 bases and J by 0 bases. The CDR3 has 15 residues. Germline CDR1 MNHEY, CDR2 SVGAGI. In DNA, the CDR3 is TGTGCCACCCGACAGGGGCTCTATAGCAATCAGCCCCAGCATTTT. Its protein is CATRQGLYSNQPQHF.